This T cell receptor (beta chain) was recovered during a study of blood T cell repertoires in COVID-19 (TCRdb year 2020). Some background on the complete study: Collaborator samples came from the United States, Italy and Spain and covered acute and convalescent phases of COVID-19. The material from the prospective study consisted of cDNA or gDNA derived from T cells, B-cell-depleted T cells, or PBMCs. Subjects who had been exposed to COVID-19, were actively infected with it, or had recovered from it provided the deeply sampled blood TCRbeta repertoires that made up the dataset. The repertoires were released in a freely available public database meant as a resource for research on the immune response to SARS-CoV-2. Samples came from the ongoing ImmuneRACE study (first 160 participants) plus 1,254 subjects from 6 global collaborators. Nearly every sample came with metadata listing a de-identified subject ID, COVID-19 status, age in years and sex. HLA class I and class II types, where available, came from metadata supplied by the sample provider rather than from assay-based typing.

The collaborating institutions used their own protocols to collect whole blood in K2EDTA tubes. For TCRbeta analysis, collaborators shipped samples as frozen whole blood, isolated PBMCs, or DNA extracted from either of those sample types. Worth noting for this clone: Its specific antigen is unknown. The record has no base qualities; no much larger clone is one base away.

Study-level results and caveats: Clinical and demographic metadata were provided uncurated, with the amount varying by source and participant.

The immunoSEQ Assay, a bias-controlled multiplex PCR, was used to amplify TCRbeta CDR3 regions from genomic DNA. The authors processed their data as follows. The number of nucleated cells in each sample was estimated by amplification of reference gene primers within the assay. To quantify the absolute abundance of each unique TCRbeta CDR3 rearrangement, sequence reads were collapsed and filtered. For each sample, productive Simpson clonality was calculated as the square root of Simpson's diversity index over productive rearrangements. The source is immuneACCESS, and TCRdb retained only in-frame sequences with V and J called. Part of the clones is not carried over; for the studies checked, unresolved V genes explain less than half of this, and the remainder is unexplained. That table gives V, J and clone size, and the DNA gave D and trimming. This sample lists about 74,000 clones; 70% to 90% were detected once. Roughly 3% of the sample rests with the top ten.

There are 15 amino acids in the CDR3, from cysteine to phenylalanine inclusive. Just the 45-base CDR3 DNA is kept, in frame starting at base 1. At the junction V is shortened by 4 bases and J by 2 bases; bases outside the gene matches: 5. According to the germline V gene, CDR1 reads MDHEN and CDR2 reads SYDVKM. The sequence links TRBV28 to TRBJ1-5; 7 central nucleotides agree with TRBD1. The sample consisted of peripheral blood. The origin of this receptor is a man in his sixties or seventies with active or convalescent COVID-19. The DNA is as follows: TGTGCCAGCAGTTCGAGAGGACAGGGCAATCAGCCCCAGCATTTT. This encodes CASSSRGQGNQPQHF. Reference TRBV28 and TRBJ1-5 genes cover what lies past the CDR3, so the full variable domain is DVKVTQSSRYLVKRTGEKVFLECVQDMDHENMFWYRQDPGLGLRLIYFSYDVKMKEKGDIPEGYSVSREKKERFSLILESASTNQTSMYLCASSSRGQGNQPQHFGDGTRLSIL.